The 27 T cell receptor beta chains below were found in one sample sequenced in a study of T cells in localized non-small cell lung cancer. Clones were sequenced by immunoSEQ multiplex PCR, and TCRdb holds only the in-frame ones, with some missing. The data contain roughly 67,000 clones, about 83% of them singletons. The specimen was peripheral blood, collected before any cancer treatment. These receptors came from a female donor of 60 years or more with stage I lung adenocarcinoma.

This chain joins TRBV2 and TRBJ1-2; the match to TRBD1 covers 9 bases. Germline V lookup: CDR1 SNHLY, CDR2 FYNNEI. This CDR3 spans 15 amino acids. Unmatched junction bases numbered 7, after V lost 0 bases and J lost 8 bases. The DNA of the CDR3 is TGTGCCAGCAGTGAAGCGCGGGACAGGGTCAGAGGCTACACCTTC. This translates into CASSEARDRVRGYTF.

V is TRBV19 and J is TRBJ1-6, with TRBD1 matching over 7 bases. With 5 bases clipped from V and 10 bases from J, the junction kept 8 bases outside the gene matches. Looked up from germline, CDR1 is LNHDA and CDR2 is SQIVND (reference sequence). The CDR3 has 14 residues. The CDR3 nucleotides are TGTGCCAGTAGTTGGCAGGGGGGTGAATCACCCCTCCACTTT. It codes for CASSWQGGESPLHF. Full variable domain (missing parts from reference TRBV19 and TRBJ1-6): DGGITQSPKYLFRKEGQNVTLSCEQNLNHDAMYWYRQDPGQGLRLIYYSQIVNDFQKGDIAEGYSVSREKKESFPLTVTSAQKNPTAFYLCASSWQGGESPLHFGNGTRLTVT.

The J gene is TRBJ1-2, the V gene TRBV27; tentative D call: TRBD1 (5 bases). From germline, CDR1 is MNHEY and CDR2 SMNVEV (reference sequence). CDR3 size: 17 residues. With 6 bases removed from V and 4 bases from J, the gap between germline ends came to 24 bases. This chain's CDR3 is CASSRAAGREHSYGYTF. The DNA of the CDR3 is TGTGCCAGCAGCCGGGCGGCAGGGCGGGAACATAGCTATGGCTACACCTTC.

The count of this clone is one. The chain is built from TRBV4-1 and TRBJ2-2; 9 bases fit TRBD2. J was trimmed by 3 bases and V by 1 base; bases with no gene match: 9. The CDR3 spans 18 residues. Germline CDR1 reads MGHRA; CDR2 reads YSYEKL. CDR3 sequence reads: CASSQVAGVGFDTGELFF. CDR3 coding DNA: TGCGCCAGCAGCCAAGTAGCGGGAGTGGGTTTCGACACCGGGGAGCTGTTTTTT.

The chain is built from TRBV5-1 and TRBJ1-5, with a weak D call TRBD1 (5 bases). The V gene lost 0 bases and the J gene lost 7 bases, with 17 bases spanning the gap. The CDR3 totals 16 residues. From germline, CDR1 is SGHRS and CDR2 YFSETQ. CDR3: CASSLGTPGGRQPQHF. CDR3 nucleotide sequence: TGCGCCAGCAGCTTGGGGACACCGGGTGGGAGACAGCCCCAGCATTTT.

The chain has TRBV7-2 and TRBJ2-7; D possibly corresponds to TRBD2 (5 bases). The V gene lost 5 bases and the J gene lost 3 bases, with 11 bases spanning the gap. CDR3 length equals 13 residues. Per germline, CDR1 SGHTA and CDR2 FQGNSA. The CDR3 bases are TGTGCCAGCAGCCTTCCGGGGATCTACGAGCAGTACTTC. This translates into CASSLPGIYEQYF.

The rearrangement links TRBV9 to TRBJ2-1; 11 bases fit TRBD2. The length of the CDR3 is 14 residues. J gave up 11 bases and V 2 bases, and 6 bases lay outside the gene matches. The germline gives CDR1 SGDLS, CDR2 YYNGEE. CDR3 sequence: CASSVTSGVSQQFF. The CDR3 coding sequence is TGTGCCAGCAGCGTGACTAGCGGGGTCTCTCAGCAGTTCTTC. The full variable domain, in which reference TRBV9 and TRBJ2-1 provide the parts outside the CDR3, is DSGVTQTPKHLITATGQRVTLRCSPRSGDLSVYWYQQSLDQGLQFLIQYYNGEERAKGNILERFSAQQFPDLHSELNLSSLELGDSALYFCASSVTSGVSQQFFGPGTRLTVL.

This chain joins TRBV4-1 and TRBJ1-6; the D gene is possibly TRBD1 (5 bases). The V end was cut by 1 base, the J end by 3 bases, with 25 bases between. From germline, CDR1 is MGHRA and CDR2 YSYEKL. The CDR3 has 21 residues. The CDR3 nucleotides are TGCGCCAGCAGCCAAGTCCCACCAGATTCAGGGATTCCTCTCTATAATTCACCCCTCCACTTT. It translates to CASSQVPPDSGIPLYNSPLHF.

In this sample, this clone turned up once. The CDR3 loop is CASSLGLYNSPLHF. Written as DNA, the CDR3 is TGCGCCAGCAGCTTGGGCCTCTATAATTCACCCCTCCACTTT. The V call is TRBV5-1, the J call TRBJ1-6; D gene ambiguous. Germline values: CDR1 SGHRS, CDR2 YFSETQ. V was pared by 0 bases and J by 3 bases, with 4 bases between. This CDR3 is built from 14 residues.

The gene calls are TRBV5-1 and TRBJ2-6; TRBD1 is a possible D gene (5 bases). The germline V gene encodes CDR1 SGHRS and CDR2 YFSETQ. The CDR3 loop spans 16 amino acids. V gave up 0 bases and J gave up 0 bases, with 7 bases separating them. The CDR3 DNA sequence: TGCGCCAGCAGCTTGGCAGGGCCCTCTGGGGCCAACGTCCTGACTTTC. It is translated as CASSLAGPSGANVLTF.

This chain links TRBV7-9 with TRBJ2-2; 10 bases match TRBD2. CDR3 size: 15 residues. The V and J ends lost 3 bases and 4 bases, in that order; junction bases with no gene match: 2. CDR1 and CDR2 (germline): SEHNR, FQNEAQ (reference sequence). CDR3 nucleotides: TGTGCCAGCAGCTTGACTAGCGGGCCCACCGGGGAGCTGTTTTTT. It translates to CASSLTSGPTGELFF.

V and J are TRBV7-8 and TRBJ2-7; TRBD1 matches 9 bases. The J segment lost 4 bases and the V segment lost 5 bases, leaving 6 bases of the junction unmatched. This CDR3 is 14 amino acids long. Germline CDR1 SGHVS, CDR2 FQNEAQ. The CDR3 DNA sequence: TGTGCCAGCAGCGTCCGGGACAGGGATTACGAGCAGTACTTC. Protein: CASSVRDRDYEQYF.

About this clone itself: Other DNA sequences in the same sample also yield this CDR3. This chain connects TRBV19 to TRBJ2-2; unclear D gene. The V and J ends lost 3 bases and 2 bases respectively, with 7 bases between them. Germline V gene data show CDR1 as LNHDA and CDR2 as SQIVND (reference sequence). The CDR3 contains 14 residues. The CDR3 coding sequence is TGTGCCAGTAGTATTAAACAAAACACCGGGGAGCTGTTTTTT. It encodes CASSIKQNTGELFF.

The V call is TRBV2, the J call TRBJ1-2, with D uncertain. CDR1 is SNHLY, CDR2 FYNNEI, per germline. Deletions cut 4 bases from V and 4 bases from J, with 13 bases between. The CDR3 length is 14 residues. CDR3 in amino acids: CASSATEAGYGYTF. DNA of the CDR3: TGTGCCAGCAGTGCTACAGAGGCGGGCTATGGCTACACCTTC.

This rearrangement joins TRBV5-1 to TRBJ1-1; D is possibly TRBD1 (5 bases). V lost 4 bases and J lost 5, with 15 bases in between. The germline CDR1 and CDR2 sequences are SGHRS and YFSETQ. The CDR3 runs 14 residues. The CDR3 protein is CASSTRAVSTEAFF. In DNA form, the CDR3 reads TGCGCCAGCAGCACCAGGGCGGTGTCGACTGAAGCTTTCTTT.

CDR3 sequence reads: CAWSGGAGRSYNEQFF. The CDR3 DNA sequence: TGTGCCTGGAGCGGGGGGGCGGGTCGCTCCTACAATGAGCAGTTCTTC. The chain employs TRBV30 and TRBJ2-1, with 8 bases that match TRBD2. The germline gives CDR1 GTSNPN, CDR2 SVGIG (reference sequence). The CDR3 spans 16 residues. V gave up 3 bases and J gave up 0 bases; unmatched junction bases: 7.

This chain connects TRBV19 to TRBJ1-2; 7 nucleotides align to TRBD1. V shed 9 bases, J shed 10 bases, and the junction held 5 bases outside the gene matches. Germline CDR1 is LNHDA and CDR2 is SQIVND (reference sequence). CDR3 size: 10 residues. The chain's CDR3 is CASSGTVYTF. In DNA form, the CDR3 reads TGTGCCAGCTCGGGGACAGTCTACACCTTC.

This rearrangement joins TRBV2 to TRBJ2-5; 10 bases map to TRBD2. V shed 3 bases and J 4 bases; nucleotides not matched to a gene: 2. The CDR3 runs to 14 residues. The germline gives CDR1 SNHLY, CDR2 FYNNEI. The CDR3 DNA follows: TGTGCCAGCAGTGAGCGACTAGCGGGAGAGACCCAGTACTTC. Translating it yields CASSERLAGETQYF.

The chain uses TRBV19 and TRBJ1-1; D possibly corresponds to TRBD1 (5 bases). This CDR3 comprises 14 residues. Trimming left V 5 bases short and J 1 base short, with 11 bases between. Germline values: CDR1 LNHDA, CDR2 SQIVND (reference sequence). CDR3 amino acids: CASSVRGTNTEAFF. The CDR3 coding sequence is TGTGCCAGTAGTGTGCGGGGGACGAACACTGAAGCTTTCTTT.

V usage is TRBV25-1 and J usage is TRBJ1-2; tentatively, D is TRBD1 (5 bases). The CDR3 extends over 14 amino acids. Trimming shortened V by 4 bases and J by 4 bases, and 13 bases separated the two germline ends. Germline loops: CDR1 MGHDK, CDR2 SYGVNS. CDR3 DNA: TGTGCCAGCAGTGCCCGGGACGGAAGCTATGGCTACACCTTC. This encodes CASSARDGSYGYTF.

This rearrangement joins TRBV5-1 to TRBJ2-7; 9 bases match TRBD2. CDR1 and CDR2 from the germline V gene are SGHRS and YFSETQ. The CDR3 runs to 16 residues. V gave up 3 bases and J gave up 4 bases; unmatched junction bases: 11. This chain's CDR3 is CASSSSLAGEGYEQYF. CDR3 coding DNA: TGCGCCAGCAGCTCGTCCTTAGCGGGAGAAGGATACGAGCAGTACTTC.

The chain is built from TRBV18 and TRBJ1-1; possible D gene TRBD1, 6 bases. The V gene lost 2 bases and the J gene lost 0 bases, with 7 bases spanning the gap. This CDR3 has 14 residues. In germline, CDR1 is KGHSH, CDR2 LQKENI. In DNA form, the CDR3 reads TGTGCCAGCTCACCAGCAGGGGTGAACACTGAAGCTTTCTTT. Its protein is CASSPAGVNTEAFF.

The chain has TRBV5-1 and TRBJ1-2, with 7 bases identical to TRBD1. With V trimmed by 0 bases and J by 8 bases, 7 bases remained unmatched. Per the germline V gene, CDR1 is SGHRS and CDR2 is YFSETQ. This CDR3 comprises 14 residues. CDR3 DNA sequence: TGCGCCAGCAGCTTGGCCGACAGGGTGCGAGGCTACACCTTC. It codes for CASSLADRVRGYTF.

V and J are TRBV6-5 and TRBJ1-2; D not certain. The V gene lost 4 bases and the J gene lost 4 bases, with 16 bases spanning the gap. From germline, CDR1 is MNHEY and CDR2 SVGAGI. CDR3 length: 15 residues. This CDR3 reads CASSLKSAGGYGYTF. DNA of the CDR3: TGTGCCAGCAGTTTAAAATCGGCAGGTGGCTATGGCTACACCTTC.

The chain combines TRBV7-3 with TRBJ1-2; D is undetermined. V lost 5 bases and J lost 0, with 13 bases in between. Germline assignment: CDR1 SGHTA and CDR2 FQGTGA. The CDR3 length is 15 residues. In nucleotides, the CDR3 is TGTGCCAGCAGCCCCCGGGGAGGGACTAACTATGGCTACACCTTC. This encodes CASSPRGGTNYGYTF.

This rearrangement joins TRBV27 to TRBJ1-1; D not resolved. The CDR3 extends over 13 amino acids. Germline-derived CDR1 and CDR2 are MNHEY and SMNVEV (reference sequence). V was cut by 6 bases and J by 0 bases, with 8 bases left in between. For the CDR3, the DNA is TGTGCCAGCAGGTCGGGGATGAACACTGAAGCTTTCTTT. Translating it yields CASRSGMNTEAFF.

The CDR3 nucleotides read TGTGCCACCAGAGGTCGGGAGAATGATTACGAGCAGTACTTC. It translates to CATRGRENDYEQYF. The chain combines TRBV15 with TRBJ2-7; tentative D call: TRBD2 (6 bases). The V end was cut by 6 bases, the J end by 4 bases, with 16 bases between. Germline V CDR1 and CDR2: LNHNV, YYDKDF (reference sequence). There are 14 residues in the CDR3. Full variable domain (missing parts from reference TRBV15 and TRBJ2-7): DAMVIQNPRYQVTQFGKPVTLSCSQTLNHNVMYWYQQKSSQAPKLLFHYYDKDFNNEADTPDNFQSRRPNTSFCFLDIRSPGLGDTAMYLCATRGRENDYEQYFGPGTRLTVT.